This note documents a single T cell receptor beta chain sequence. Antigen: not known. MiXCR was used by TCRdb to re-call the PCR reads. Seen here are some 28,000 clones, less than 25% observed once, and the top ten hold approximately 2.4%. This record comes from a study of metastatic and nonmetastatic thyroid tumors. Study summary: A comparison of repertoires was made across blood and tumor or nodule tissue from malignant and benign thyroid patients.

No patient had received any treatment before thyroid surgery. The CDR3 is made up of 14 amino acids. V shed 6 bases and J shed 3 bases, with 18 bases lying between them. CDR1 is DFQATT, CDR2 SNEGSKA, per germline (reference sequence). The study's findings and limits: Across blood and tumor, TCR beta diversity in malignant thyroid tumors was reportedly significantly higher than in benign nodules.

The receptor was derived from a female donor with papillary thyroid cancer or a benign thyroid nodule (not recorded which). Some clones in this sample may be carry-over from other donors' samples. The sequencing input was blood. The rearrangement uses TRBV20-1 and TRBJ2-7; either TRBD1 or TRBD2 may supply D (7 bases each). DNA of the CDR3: TGCAGTGCCCAGGGGGGGGGACGGGACTACGAGCAGTACTTC. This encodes CSAQGGGRDYEQYF.